This T cell receptor (beta chain) was identified in a study of blood T cell repertoires in COVID-19 (dated by TCRdb to 2020 to 2022). Background on the whole study: Samples from collaborators originated in the United States, Italy and Spain and spanned both the acute and convalescent phases of COVID-19. The material from the prospective study consisted of cDNA or gDNA derived from T cells, B-cell-depleted T cells, or PBMCs. A freely available public database, intended as a resource for researchers studying the immune response to SARS-CoV-2, is where the repertoires were released. The dataset comprised deeply sampled blood TCRbeta repertoires from subjects exposed to, actively infected with, or recovered from COVID-19. Samples came from the ongoing ImmuneRACE study (first 160 participants) plus 1,254 subjects from 6 global collaborators. The sample metadata nearly always contained a de-identified subject ID, COVID-19 status, age in years and sex. HLA class I and class II types, where available, came from metadata supplied by the sample provider rather than from assay-based typing.

A note on this clone: Its antigen remains undetermined. No much larger clonotype is one base removed from it; base qualities were not supplied.

What the work shows at the level of the full study, not this receptor alone: Clinical and demographic metadata were provided uncurated, with the amount varying by source and participant.

The collaborating institutions used their own protocols to collect whole blood in K2EDTA tubes. For TCRbeta analysis, collaborators shipped samples as frozen whole blood, isolated PBMCs, or DNA extracted from either of those sample types. V ends up 2 bases short and J 6 bases short, with an unmatched junction base count of 6. Looking up the germline V gene (reference sequence) yields CDR1 LNHDA and CDR2 SQIVND. From the cysteine up to the phenylalanine, the CDR3 has a length of 15 residues. CDR3 DNA only is kept here, 45 bases in frame from base 1. TCRbeta CDR3 regions were amplified from genomic DNA by means of the immunoSEQ Assay, a bias-controlled multiplex PCR. The study's own analysis went as follows. The number of nucleated cells in each sample was estimated from the amplification of reference gene primers within the assay. To quantify the absolute abundance of each unique TCRbeta CDR3 rearrangement, sequence reads were collapsed and filtered. For each sample, productive Simpson clonality was calculated as the square root of Simpson's diversity index across productive rearrangements. TCRdb carries this immuneACCESS record with in-frame sequences only. Its versions omit some clonotypes, under half of them owing to an unresolved V gene in the studies checked, with the rest unexplained. V and J calls and clone size are as listed in that table; D and trimming were resolved from the DNA. This sample lists roughly 250,000 clones; roughly four fifths were detected once. The ten largest clones take up about 4.4% of the sample.

Here the chain combines TRBV19 and TRBJ1-5; 8 middle bases align to TRBD1. The sequenced material came from peripheral blood. The sequence was obtained from a woman between 65 and 79 years old with acute or convalescent COVID-19. The DNA sequence is given as TGTGCCAGTAGTATAAGAGCAGGGGGCGGTCAGCCCCAGCATTTT. This sequence encodes CASSIRAGGGQPQHF.